This T cell receptor beta chain was captured in a study of Ad26.COV2.S vaccination and SARS-CoV-2 variants. Broader study findings: Participants in the vaccine arm had higher spike-specific TCR breadth; placebo recipients had lower.

This clone was seen just once. Its target is unknown. Treatment: 15 to 20 received Ad26.COV2.S at low or high dose, single or two shots; 5 received placebo; per-sample allocation not given. Sampling happened 63 days after the first vaccine or placebo injection. Here immunoSEQ multiplex PCR was the method, and the copy in TCRdb shows in-frame clones only, minus some. The sample carries 350,000 to 500,000 clones, roughly 90% recorded once. Germline values: CDR1 SQVTM, CDR2 ANQGSEA. V trimming: 6 bases; J trimming: 8 bases; junction bases outside the gene matches: 16. The CDR3 totals 15 residues. The clonotype was recovered from a person between 18 and 65 years old who received the Ad26.COV2.S COVID-19 vaccine or a placebo. The chain joins TRBV29-1 to TRBJ2-1; 7 bases match TRBD1. The source was peripheral blood, collected in a trial of Ad26.COV2.S vaccine versus placebo. This chain's CDR3 is CSVALTGVRTDEQFF. Written as DNA, the CDR3 is TGCAGCGTGGCCCTAACAGGGGTAAGGACGGATGAGCAGTTCTTC.